These T cell receptor beta chains were read from a single sample in a study of blood T cell repertoires in COVID-19. Generated by immunoSEQ multiplex PCR, the TCRdb table keeps only in-frame clones and is missing some. The sample has approximately 270,000 clones, around 89% seen once. Sequenced sample: PBMCs or T cells enriched from blood (not recorded which). All receptors come from a woman aged 25-40 years with acute COVID-19. CDR3s include the opening cysteine and the closing phenylalanine or tryptophan. D genes are given only for firm matches. A row's size may be missing; if present it is once, few, many or a size class.

v_call	d_call	j_call	clone_size	cdr3_nt	cdr3_aa
TRBV27	.	TRBJ2-1	once	TGTGCCAGCACCGTGTCAGGGATTAGCGGCAATGAGCAGTTCTTC	CASTVSGISGNEQFF
TRBV10-3	TRBD2	TRBJ2-1	.	TGTGCCATCAGTGAGAGGATCCTAGCGGGAGGCTTCTACAATGAGCAGTTCTTC	CAISERILAGGFYNEQFF
TRBV3-1/TRBV3-2	.	TRBJ1-2	.	TGTGCCAGCAGCCAAGATGTTAGGCAGGGGAATAACTATGGCTACACCTTC	CASSQDVRQGNNYGYTF
TRBV7-6	TRBD2	TRBJ2-1	.	TGTGCCAGCAGCTTCGCTGCGGGACTAGCGGGGACGAATGAGCAGTTCTTC	CASSFAAGLAGTNEQFF
TRBV28	TRBD1	TRBJ1-3	.	TGTGCCAGCAGTTGGGCGACAGGGGCTGGAAACACCATATATTTT	CASSWATGAGNTIYF
TRBV19	TRBD1	TRBJ1-2	.	TGTGCCAGTACCCTGGACAGGGACTATGGCTACACCTTC	CASTLDRDYGYTF
TRBV27	.	TRBJ1-2	.	TGTGCCAGCAGTCCGGGACACCTGGGCTATGGCTACACCTTC	CASSPGHLGYGYTF
TRBV27	TRBD2	TRBJ2-3	.	TGTGCCAGCACTGGACTAGCGGGAGCCCCAGATACGCAGTATTTT	CASTGLAGAPDTQYF
TRBV6-5	TRBD2	TRBJ2-7	once	TGTGCCAGTTGGTCCCTAGCGGGGGCGTACGAGCAGTACTTC	CASWSLAGAYEQYF
TRBV6-9	TRBD2	TRBJ2-7	.	TGTGCCAGCAGTTACCACACCTCCGACCGGAGCGGGAGGCTCTCCTACGAGCAGTACTTC	CASSYHTSDRSGRLSYEQYF
TRBV6-5	TRBD1	TRBJ1-2	few	TGTGCCAGCAGTTTACAGGGGAACTATGGCTACACCTTC	CASSLQGNYGYTF
TRBV27	.	TRBJ2-7	.	TGTGCCAGCAGTTTATGGGGGGTCTCCTACGAGCAGTACTTC	CASSLWGVSYEQYF
TRBV18	TRBD1	TRBJ1-1	.	TGTGCCAGCAATGGACAGGGAATGAACACTGAAGCTTTCTTT	CASNGQGMNTEAFF
TRBV2	TRBD1	TRBJ1-1	once	TGTGCCAGCAGGGGACAGGGTAACACTGAAGCTTTCTTT	CASRGQGNTEAFF
TRBV10-3	TRBD1	TRBJ1-5	.	TGTGCCATCAGAGCACAGGGGGGAAGCAATCAGCCCCAGCATTTT	CAIRAQGGSNQPQHF
TRBV5-1	.	TRBJ2-1	.	TGCGCCAGCACCGAGACAGCCCGTAATGAGCAGTTCTTC	CASTETARNEQFF
TRBV19	TRBD1	TRBJ2-6	.	TGTGCCAGTACTACAAACCCCCTTTCAGGGGACAGAGGGGCCAACGTCCTGACTTTC	CASTTNPLSGDRGANVLTF
TRBV5-5	.	TRBJ1-4	.	TGTGCCAGCAGCTCCGCGGCGGGGGATAAACTGTTTTTT	CASSSAAGDKLFF
TRBV6-5	TRBD1	TRBJ2-7	.	TGTGCCAGCAGTCCGCCGGTGGGACAGGGCAACGAGCAGTACTTC	CASSPPVGQGNEQYF
TRBV7-2	TRBD2	TRBJ2-3	.	TGTGCCAGCAGCTTATATCTAGCGGGAGGGACTACAGATACGCAGTATTTT	CASSLYLAGGTTDTQYF
TRBV28	TRBD1	TRBJ1-1	.	TGTGCCAGCAGTTTATACAGGGGTTCAAACACTGAAGCTTTCTTT	CASSLYRGSNTEAFF
TRBV7-3	.	TRBJ2-7	.	TGTGCCAGCAGCTTAAGGGGGGACGGAGCCTACGAGCAGTACTTC	CASSLRGDGAYEQYF
TRBV7-9	.	TRBJ1-4	.	TGTGCCAGCAGCACAGGAAACAGAGCAACTAATGAAAAACTGTTTTTT	CASSTGNRATNEKLFF
TRBV5-4	TRBD1	TRBJ1-2	.	TGTGCCAGCAGCTTGCCAGGGGGCTATGGCTACACCTTC	CASSLPGGYGYTF
TRBV29-1	TRBD2	TRBJ2-7	few	TGCAGCGTAACGCTGGGGACTAGCGGGAGAGGAGGCGAGCAGTACTTC	CSVTLGTSGRGGEQYF
TRBV19	TRBD1	TRBJ2-5	.	TGTGCCAGTAGTATACGACAGGGGGGCGGAGAGACCCAGTACTTC	CASSIRQGGGETQYF
TRBV19	.	TRBJ2-2	once	TGTGCCAGTAGTATTTATACCGGGGAGCTGTTTTTT	CASSIYTGELFF
TRBV24-1	.	TRBJ1-2	.	TGTGCCACCAGTGAAGGGGACATTTATGGCTACACCTTC	CATSEGDIYGYTF
TRBV6-4	.	TRBJ2-1	.	TGTGCCAGCGTAGAGGAACTAGCTATTCACAATGAGCAGTTCTTC	CASVEELAIHNEQFF
TRBV9	.	TRBJ1-1	.	TGTGCCAGCAGCGTAGACGGGGGAGGGAACACTGAAGCTTTCTTT	CASSVDGGGNTEAFF
TRBV28	.	TRBJ1-6	.	TGTGCCAGCAGTCCCGGACACTCACCCCTCCACTTT	CASSPGHSPLHF
TRBV9	TRBD2	TRBJ2-1	.	TGTGCCAGCAGCGGACACCTTTTGCGGGAGGGCCTCTACAATGAGCAGTTCTTC	CASSGHLLREGLYNEQFF
TRBV5-1	.	TRBJ2-5	.	TGCGCCAGCAGCCCACAGGGTACCGAGACCCAGTACTTC	CASSPQGTETQYF
TRBV9	.	TRBJ2-2	.	TGTGCCAGCAGCGTAGCGGCGGGGCCGTACTTTGATGGCGGGGAGCTGTTTTTT	CASSVAAGPYFDGGELFF
TRBV9	.	TRBJ2-3	.	TGTGCCAGCAGCGCCAATACATGGTCAGATACGCAGTATTTT	CASSANTWSDTQYF
TRBV19	TRBD2	TRBJ2-1	.	TGTGCCAGTAGTGATAGCGGGTCCCGGGGCTATGAGCAGTTCTTC	CASSDSGSRGYEQFF
TRBV7-3	.	TRBJ2-1	.	TGTGCCAGCAGCTTATTTTCTCAAGGGGGTGAGCAGTTCTTC	CASSLFSQGGEQFF
TRBV3-1/TRBV3-2	.	TRBJ2-5	once	TGTGCCAGCAGCCAAGTACGGGGATTTCAAGAGACCCAGTACTTC	CASSQVRGFQETQYF
TRBV28	.	TRBJ2-3	.	TGTGCCAGCAGTTTATCCCCCCAGGGCGGGGACAGCACAGATACGCAGTATTTT	CASSLSPQGGDSTDTQYF
TRBV5-1	TRBD2	TRBJ2-3	.	TGCGCCAGCACCCGCAGAACTAGCGGCCTCACAGATACGCAGTATTTT	CASTRRTSGLTDTQYF
TRBV28	.	TRBJ1-1	.	TGTGCCAGCAGTTTAGTGAAGAGGGACACTGAAGCTTTCTTT	CASSLVKRDTEAFF
TRBV6-6	TRBD2	TRBJ2-1	.	TGTGCCAGCAGTTACTTGGGACTAGCGGGCCTCAATGAGCAGTTCTTC	CASSYLGLAGLNEQFF
TRBV12-3/TRBV12-4	.	TRBJ2-1	.	TGTGCCAGCAGTTTAGACAGGGTTCAGTTCTTC	CASSLDRVQFF
TRBV28	TRBD2	TRBJ2-4	.	TGTGCCAGCAGTTTAAGGGACTGGGCGGGAGACATTCAGTACTTC	CASSLRDWAGDIQYF
TRBV5-1	TRBD1	TRBJ2-1	.	TGCGCCAGCAGCTGGGTGGGCACCGGGACAGGGCCAAATGAGCAGTTCTTC	CASSWVGTGTGPNEQFF
TRBV7-2	.	TRBJ2-3	.	TGTGCCAGCAGCTCAGAGGCAGTTATCACAGATACGCAGTATTTT	CASSSEAVITDTQYF
TRBV21-1	.	TRBJ2-7	.	TGTGCCAGCAGCAAACCCGCCCGAGCGTACGAGCAGTACTTC	CASSKPARAYEQYF
TRBV30	TRBD2	TRBJ2-5	.	TGTGCCTGGAGTGGAAGTAGCGGGAGGGGAGAGACCCAGTACTTC	CAWSGSSGRGETQYF
TRBV4-1	TRBD2	TRBJ2-3	.	TGCGCCAGCAGCCAAAATAGCGGGAGGGCCGCGGATACGCAGTATTTT	CASSQNSGRAADTQYF